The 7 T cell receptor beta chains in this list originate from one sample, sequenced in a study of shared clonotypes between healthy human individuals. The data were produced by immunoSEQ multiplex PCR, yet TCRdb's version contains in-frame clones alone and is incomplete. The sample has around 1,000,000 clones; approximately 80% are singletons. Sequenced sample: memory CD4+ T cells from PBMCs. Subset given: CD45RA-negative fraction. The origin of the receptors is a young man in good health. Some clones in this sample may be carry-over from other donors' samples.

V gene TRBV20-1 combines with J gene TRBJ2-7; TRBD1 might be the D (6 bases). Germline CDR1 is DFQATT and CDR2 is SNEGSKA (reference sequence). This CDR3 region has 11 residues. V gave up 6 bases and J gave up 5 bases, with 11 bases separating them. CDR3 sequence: CSAQGTHEQYF. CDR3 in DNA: TGCAGTGCCCAGGGGACACACGAGCAGTACTTC.

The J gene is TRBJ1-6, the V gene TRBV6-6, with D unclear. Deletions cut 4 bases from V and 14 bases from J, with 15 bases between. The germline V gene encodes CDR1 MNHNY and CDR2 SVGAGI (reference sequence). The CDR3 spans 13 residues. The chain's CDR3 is CASSSHFELTLHF. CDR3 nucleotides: TGTGCCAGCAGTTCCCATTTCGAGTTGACCCTCCACTTT.

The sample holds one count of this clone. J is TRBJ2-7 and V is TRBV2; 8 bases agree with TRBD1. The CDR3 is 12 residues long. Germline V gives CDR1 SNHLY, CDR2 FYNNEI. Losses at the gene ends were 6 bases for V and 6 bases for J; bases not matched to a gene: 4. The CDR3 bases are TGTGCCAGCAGGACAGGACAGGGCGAGCAGTACTTC. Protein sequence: CASRTGQGEQYF.

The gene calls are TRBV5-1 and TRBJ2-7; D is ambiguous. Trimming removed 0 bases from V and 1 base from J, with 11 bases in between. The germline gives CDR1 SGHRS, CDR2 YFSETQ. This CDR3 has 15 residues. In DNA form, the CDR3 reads TGCGCCAGCAGCTTGGATCCGGCCGCGTCCTACGAGCAGTACTTC. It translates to CASSLDPAASYEQYF. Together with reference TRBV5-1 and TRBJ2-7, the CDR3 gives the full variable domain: KAGVTQTPRYLIKTRGQQVTLSCSPISGHRSVSWYQQTPGQGLQFLFEYFSETQRNKGNFPGRFSGRQFSNSRSEMNVSTLELGDSALYLCASSLDPAASYEQYFGPGTRLTVT.

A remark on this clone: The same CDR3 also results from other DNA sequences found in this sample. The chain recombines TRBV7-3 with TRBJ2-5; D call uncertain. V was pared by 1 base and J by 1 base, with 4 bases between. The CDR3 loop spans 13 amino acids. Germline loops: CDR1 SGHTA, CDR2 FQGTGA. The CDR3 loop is CASSLRPQETQYF. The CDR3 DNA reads TGTGCCAGCAGCTTAAGACCCCAAGAGACCCAGTACTTC. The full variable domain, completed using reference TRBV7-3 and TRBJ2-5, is GAGVSQTPSNKVTEKGKYVELRCDPISGHTALYWYRQSLGQGPEFLIYFQGTGAADDSGLPNDRFFAVRPEGSVSTLKIQRTERGDSAVYLCASSLRPQETQYFGPGTRLLVL.

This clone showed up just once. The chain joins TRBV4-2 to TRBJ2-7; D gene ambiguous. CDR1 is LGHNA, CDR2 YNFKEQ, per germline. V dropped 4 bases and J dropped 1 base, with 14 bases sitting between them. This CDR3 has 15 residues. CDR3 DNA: TGTGCCAGCAGCCTCCACTCGGCTAGTTCCTACGAGCAGTACTTC. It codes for CASSLHSASSYEQYF.

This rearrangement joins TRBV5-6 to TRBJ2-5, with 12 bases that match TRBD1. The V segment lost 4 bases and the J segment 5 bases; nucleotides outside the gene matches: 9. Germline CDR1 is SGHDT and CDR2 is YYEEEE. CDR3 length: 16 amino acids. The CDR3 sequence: CASSVPGTGGAETQYF. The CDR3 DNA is TGTGCCAGCAGCGTACCCGGGACAGGGGGCGCGGAGACCCAGTACTTC.